This T cell receptor beta chain was captured in a study of OX40 agonist ivuxolimab in advanced cancers. Study background: Patients took ivuxolimab, an agonistic anti-OX40 (CD134) antibody.

The germline V gene has CDR1 SGDLS and CDR2 YYNGEE. The CDR3 loop spans 17 amino acids. Trimming stripped 3 bases from V and 4 bases from J, with 17 bases between. Whole-study results and caveats: The work left the antigen specificity of expanded peripheral T cells undetermined.

The assay was immunoSEQ multiplex PCR, and TCRdb's table has in-frame clones only and misses some. The sample yields tens of thousands of clones, 92% seen once. Concerning this clone itself: Antigen: not known.

Patients were ruled out by autoimmune disease history or systemic immunosuppression. The chain combines TRBV9 with TRBJ2-6; weak D call: TRBD1 (5 bases). The source of this sequence is an adult with an advanced solid tumor such as melanoma, head and neck, liver or kidney cancer. This specimen was CD4+ or CD8+ T cells sorted from blood, taken in a trial of the OX40 agonist ivuxolimab. CDR3 sequence reads: CASSDPPARAGANVLTF. The CDR3 nucleotides read TGTGCCAGCAGCGACCCCCCCGCCAGGGCCGGGGCCAACGTCCTGACTTTC.